This T cell receptor (beta chain) appears in the sequencing data of a study of shared clonotypes between healthy human individuals. Study results and limitations: Sequencing depth was expected to influence donor clonotype sharing. The represented genetic and exposure-history diversity was limited by the small number of donors.

The repertoire was sequenced with immunoSEQ multiplex PCR; TCRdb's copy has only in-frame clones and lacks some. The repertoire consists of about 480,000 clones, with roughly 85% occurring once and the leading ten covering about 12%. CDR1 SGHTA and CDR2 FQGTGA come from the germline V gene. This CDR3 spans 13 amino acids. The V and J ends lost 3 bases and 3 bases respectively, with 6 bases between them. Regarding this clone: Its antigen is not identified.

The clonotype comes from a woman in her thirties or forties in good health. Some clones in this sample may be carry-over from other donors' samples. The rearrangement joins TRBV7-3 to TRBJ2-1; tentative D call: TRBD1 (5 bases). Sequencing was carried out using PBMCs. The CDR3 region is CASSFDSYNEQFF. The DNA of the CDR3 is TGTGCCAGCAGCTTCGACAGCTACAATGAGCAGTTCTTC.